The clone carrying this T cell receptor beta chain was recorded only once. Its target is not known. J gave up 4 bases and V 0 bases, and 8 bases lay outside the gene matches. CDR1 is KGHSH, CDR2 LQKENI, per germline. The CDR3 length is 16 residues. The sample originates from a study of T cell responses to AZD1222 COVID-19 vaccine. Study results and limitations: Only 5 to 7 individuals given AZD1222 were seropositive at baseline.

Assay used: immunoSEQ multiplex PCR; TCRdb lists only in-frame clones, some missing. The profile covers 120,000 or so clones, with roughly 89% appearing a single time and more than 2% taken by the ten largest. Material: peripheral blood, obtained 28 days after the second AZD1222 dose. The sequence derives from an adult who received the AZD1222 COVID-19 vaccine. The chain employs TRBV18 and TRBJ1-1; 7 bases fit TRBD1. The CDR3 loop reads CASSPPDRDQGTEAFF. Here the CDR3 DNA reads TGTGCCAGCTCACCACCCGACAGGGACCAGGGCACTGAAGCTTTCTTT.